This T cell receptor beta chain was obtained from a study of T cells in Graves' hyperthyroidism and ophthalmopathy. TCR beta CDR3 regions were amplified from RNA. The primer set for the first-round RT-PCR of the TCR CDR3 was HTBI. TCRdb used MiXCR to reprocess the multiplex PCR reads, holding one entry per CDR3 protein. The sample consists of about 500,000 distinct CDR3 sequences, about a sixth of them appearing once. Findings of the study overall: Ophthalmopathy and stable hyperthyroidism were separated by a 13 V-J model.

Of note for this clonotype: Its antigen remains unknown. A read error is possible here, since a much larger clone lies one base away.

The CDR3 loop spans 15 amino acids. CDR1 is DFQATT, CDR2 SNEGSKA, per germline (reference sequence). Patients having uncontrolled infection, another autoimmune disease, pregnancy or lactation were not included. This TCR came from a woman in her late teens or twenties with Graves' hyperthyroidism. Sample: blood. The J gene is TRBJ2-3, the V gene TRBV20-1, with 11 bases matching TRBD2. The DNA of the CDR3 is TGCAGTGCTAAACGACTAGCGGGAATCACAGATACGCGGTATTTT. Protein: CSAKRLAGITDTRYF.